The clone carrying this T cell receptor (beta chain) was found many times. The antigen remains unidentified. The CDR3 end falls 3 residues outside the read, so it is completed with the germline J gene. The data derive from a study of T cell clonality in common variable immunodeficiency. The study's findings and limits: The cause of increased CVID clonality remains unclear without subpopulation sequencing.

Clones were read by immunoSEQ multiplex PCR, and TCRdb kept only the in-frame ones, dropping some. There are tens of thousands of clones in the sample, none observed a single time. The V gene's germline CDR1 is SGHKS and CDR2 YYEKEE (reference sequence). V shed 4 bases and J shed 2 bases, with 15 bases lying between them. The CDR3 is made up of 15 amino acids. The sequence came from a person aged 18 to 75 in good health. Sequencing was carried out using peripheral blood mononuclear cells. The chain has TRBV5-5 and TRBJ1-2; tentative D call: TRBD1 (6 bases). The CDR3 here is CASSPERQGNYGYTF. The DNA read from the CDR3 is TGTGCCAGCAGCCCAGAGCGTCAGGGGAACTATGGC.